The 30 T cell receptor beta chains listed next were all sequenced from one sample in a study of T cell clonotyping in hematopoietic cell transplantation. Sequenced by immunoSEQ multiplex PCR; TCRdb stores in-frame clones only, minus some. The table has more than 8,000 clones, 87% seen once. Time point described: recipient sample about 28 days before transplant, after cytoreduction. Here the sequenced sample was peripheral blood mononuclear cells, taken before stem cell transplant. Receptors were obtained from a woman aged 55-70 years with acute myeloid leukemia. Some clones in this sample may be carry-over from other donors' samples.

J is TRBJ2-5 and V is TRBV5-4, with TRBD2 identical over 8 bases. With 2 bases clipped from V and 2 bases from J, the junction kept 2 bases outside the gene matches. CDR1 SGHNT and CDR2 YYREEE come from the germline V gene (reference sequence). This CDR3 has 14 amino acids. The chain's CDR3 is CASSFRGGQETQYF. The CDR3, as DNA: TGTGCCAGCAGCTTCCGGGGGGGACAAGAGACCCAGTACTTC. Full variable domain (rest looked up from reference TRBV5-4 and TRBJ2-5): ETGVTQSPTHLIKTRGQQVTLRCSSQSGHNTVSWYQQALGQGPQFIFQYYREEENGRGNFPPRFSGLQFPNYSSELNVNALELDDSALYLCASSFRGGQETQYFGPGTRLLVL.

Here the CDR3 reads CAWSNRETQYF. Here the CDR3 DNA reads TGTGCCTGGAGCAACCGGGAGACCCAGTACTTC. The chain joins TRBV30 to TRBJ2-5; D ambiguous. Germline-derived CDR1 and CDR2 are GTSNPN and SVGIG (reference sequence). Trimming stripped 3 bases from V and 5 bases from J, with 7 bases between. The CDR3 totals 11 residues.

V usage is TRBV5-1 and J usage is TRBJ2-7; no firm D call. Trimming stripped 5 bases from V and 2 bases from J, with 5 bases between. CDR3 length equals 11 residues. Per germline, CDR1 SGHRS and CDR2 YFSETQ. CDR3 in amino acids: CASRDAYEQYF. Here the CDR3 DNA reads TGCGCCAGCAGGGACGCCTACGAGCAGTACTTC.

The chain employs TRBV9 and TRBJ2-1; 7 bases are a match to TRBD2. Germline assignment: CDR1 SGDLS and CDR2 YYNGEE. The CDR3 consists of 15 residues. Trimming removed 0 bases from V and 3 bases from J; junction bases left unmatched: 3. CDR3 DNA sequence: TGTGCCAGCAGCGTAGAGGCGGGAGTCTACAATGAGCAGTTCTTC. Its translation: CASSVEAGVYNEQFF.

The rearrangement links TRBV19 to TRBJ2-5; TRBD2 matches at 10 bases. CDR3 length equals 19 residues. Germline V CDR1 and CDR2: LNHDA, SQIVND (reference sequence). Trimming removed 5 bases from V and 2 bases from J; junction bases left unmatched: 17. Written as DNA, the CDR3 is TGTGCCAGTAGTGGGTGGTGGGGCACTACTAGCGGGGCACAAGAGACCCAGTACTTC. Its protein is CASSGWWGTTSGAQETQYF.

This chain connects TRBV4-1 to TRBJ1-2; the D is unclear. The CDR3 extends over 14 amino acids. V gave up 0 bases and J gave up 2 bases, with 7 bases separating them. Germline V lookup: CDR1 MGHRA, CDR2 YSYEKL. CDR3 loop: CASSQDSGNYGYTF. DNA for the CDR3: TGCGCCAGCAGCCAAGATTCAGGCAACTATGGCTACACCTTC.

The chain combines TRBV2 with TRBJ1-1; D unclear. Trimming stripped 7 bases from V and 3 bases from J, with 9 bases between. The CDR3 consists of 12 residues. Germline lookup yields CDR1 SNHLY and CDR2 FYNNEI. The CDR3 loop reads CASKREYTEAFF. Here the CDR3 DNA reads TGTGCCAGCAAAAGGGAGTACACTGAAGCTTTCTTT. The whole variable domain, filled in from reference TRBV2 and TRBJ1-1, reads EPEVTQTPSHQVTQMGQEVILRCVPISNHLYFYWYRQILGQKVEFLVSFYNNEISEKSEIFDDQFSVERPDGSNFTLKIRSTKLEDSAMYFCASKREYTEAFFGQGTRLTVV.

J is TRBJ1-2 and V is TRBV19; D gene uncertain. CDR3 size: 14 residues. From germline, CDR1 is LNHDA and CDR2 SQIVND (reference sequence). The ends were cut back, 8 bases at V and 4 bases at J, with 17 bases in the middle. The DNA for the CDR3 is TGTGCCAGTTTTCACTCCGGGAGAGGCTATGGCTACACCTTC. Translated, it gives CASFHSGRGYGYTF.

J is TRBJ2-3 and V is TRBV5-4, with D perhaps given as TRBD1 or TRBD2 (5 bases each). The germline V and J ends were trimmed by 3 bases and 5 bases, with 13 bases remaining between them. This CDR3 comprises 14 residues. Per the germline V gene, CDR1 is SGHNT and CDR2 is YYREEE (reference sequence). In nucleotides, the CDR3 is TGTGCCAGCAGCTCTTCCGGGGCTGAAGATACGCAGTATTTT. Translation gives CASSSSGAEDTQYF. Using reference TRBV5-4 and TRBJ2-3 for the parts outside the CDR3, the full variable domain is ETGVTQSPTHLIKTRGQQVTLRCSSQSGHNTVSWYQQALGQGPQFIFQYYREEENGRGNFPPRFSGLQFPNYSSELNVNALELDDSALYLCASSSSGAEDTQYFGPGTRLTVL.

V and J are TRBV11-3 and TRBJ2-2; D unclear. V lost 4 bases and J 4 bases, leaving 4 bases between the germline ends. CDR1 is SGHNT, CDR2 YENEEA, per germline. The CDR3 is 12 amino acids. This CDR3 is CASSYGTGELFF. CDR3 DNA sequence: TGTGCCAGCAGCTACGGCACCGGGGAGCTGTTTTTT.

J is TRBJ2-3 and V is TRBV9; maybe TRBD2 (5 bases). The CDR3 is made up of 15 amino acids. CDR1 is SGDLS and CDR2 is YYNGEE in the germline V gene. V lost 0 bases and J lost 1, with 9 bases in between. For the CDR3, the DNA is TGTGCCAGCAGCGTAGGAGGGCTTCGCACAGATACGCAGTATTTT. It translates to CASSVGGLRTDTQYF.

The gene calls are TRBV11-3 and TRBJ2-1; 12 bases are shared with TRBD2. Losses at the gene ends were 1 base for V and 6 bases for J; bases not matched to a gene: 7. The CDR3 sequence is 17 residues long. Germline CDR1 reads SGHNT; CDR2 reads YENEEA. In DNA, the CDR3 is TGTGCCAGCAGCTTAGGGGGATCTAGCGGGAGGGCCAATGAGCAGTTCTTC. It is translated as CASSLGGSSGRANEQFF.

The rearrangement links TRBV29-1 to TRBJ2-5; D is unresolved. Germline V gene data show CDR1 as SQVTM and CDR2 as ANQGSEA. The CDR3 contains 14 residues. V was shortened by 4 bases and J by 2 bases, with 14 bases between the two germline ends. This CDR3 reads CSVAKGSFQETQYF. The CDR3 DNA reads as TGCAGCGTTGCAAAAGGTTCGTTTCAAGAGACCCAGTACTTC. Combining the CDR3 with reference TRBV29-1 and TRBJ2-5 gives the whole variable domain SAVISQKPSRDICQRGTSLTIQCQVDSQVTMMFWYRQQPGQSLTLIATANQGSEATYESGFVIDKFPISRPNLTFSTLTVSNMSPEDSSIYLCSVAKGSFQETQYFGPGTRLLVL.

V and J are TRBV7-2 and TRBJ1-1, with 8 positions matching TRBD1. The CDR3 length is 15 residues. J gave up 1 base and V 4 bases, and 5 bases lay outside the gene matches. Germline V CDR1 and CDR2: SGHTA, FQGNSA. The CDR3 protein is CASSSTTGANTEAFF. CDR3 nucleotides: TGTGCCAGCAGCTCGACGACAGGGGCGAACACTGAAGCTTTCTTT.

The CDR3 coding sequence is TGTGCCAGCAGTCCCGTCTTTGGTAGCAATCAGCCCCAGCATTTT. The encoded protein is CASSPVFGSNQPQHF. V usage is TRBV28 and J usage is TRBJ1-5; D unclear. V shed 5 bases and J shed 0 bases, with 11 bases lying between them. The length of the CDR3 is 15 residues. Germline lookup yields CDR1 MDHEN and CDR2 SYDVKM.

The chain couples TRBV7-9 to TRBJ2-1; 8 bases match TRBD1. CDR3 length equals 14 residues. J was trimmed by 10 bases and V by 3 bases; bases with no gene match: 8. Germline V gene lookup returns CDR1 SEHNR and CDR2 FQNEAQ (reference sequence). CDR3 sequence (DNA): TGTGCCAGCAGCTTCCGACAGGGGATAGGAGAGCAGTTCTTC. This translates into CASSFRQGIGEQFF.

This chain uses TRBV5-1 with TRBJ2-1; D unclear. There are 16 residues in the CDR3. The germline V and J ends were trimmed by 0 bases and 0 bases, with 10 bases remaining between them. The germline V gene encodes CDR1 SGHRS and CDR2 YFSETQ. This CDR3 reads CASSLDAPSSYNEQFF. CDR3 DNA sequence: TGCGCCAGCAGCTTGGACGCCCCGAGCTCCTACAATGAGCAGTTCTTC. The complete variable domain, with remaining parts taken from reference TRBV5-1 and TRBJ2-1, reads KAGVTQTPRYLIKTRGQQVTLSCSPISGHRSVSWYQQTPGQGLQFLFEYFSETQRNKGNFPGRFSGRQFSNSRSEMNVSTLELGDSALYLCASSLDAPSSYNEQFFGPGTRLTVL.

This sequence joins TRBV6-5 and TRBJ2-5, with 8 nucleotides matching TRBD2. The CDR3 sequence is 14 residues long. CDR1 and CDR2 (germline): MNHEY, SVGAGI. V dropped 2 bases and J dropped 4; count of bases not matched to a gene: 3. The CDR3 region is CASSYGTRAETQYF. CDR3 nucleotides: TGTGCCAGCAGTTACGGGACTAGAGCAGAGACCCAGTACTTC.

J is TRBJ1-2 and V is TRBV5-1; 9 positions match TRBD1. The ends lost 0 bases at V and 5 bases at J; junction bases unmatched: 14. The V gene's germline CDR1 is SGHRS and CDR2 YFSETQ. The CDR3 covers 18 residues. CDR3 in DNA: TGCGCCAGCAGCTTGGATGGAAGCGGGGACAGGGTACATTATGGCTACACCTTC. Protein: CASSLDGSGDRVHYGYTF.

The chain's CDR3 is CASSLQALTGELFF. CDR3 DNA: TGTGCCAGCAGTTTACAGGCTCTCACCGGGGAGCTGTTTTTT. The V and J genes are TRBV27 and TRBJ2-2, with no clear D. CDR3 length equals 14 residues. V was pared by 2 bases and J by 4 bases, with 8 bases between. Looked up from germline, CDR1 is MNHEY and CDR2 is SMNVEV (reference sequence).

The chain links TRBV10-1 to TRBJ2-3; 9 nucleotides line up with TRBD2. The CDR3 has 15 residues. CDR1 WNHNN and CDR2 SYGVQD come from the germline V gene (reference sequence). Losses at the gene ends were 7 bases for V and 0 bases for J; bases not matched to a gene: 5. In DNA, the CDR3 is TGCGCCAGCATCAGAACTAGCGGGAGCACAGATACGCAGTATTTT. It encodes CASIRTSGSTDTQYF.

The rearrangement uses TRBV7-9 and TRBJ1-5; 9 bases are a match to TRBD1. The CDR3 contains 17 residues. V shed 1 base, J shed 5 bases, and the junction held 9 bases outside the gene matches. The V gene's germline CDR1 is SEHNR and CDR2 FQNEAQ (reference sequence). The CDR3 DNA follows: TGTGCCAGCAGCTTAGGCCATCCCGGGACAGGGCATCAGCCCCAGCATTTT. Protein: CASSLGHPGTGHQPQHF.

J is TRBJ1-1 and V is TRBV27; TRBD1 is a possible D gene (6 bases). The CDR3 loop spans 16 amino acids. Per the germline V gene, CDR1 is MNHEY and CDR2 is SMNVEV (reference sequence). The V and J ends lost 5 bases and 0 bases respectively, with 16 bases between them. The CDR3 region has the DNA TGTGCCAGCAGTCTTAGGGGGGCCCTCATGAACACTGAAGCTTTCTTT. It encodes CASSLRGALMNTEAFF.

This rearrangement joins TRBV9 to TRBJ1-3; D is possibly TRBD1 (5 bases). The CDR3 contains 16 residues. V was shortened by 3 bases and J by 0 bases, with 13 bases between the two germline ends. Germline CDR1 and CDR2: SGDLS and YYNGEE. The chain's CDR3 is CASSAPGPISGNTIYF. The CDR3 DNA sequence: TGTGCCAGCAGCGCTCCGGGACCCATCTCTGGAAACACCATATATTTT.

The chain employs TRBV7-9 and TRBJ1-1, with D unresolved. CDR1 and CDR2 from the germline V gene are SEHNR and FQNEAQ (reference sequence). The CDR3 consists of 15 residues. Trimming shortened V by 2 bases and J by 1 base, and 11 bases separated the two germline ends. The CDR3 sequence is CASSLSSSRNTEAFF. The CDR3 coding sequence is TGTGCCAGCAGCTTAAGCTCAAGCCGGAACACTGAAGCTTTCTTT.

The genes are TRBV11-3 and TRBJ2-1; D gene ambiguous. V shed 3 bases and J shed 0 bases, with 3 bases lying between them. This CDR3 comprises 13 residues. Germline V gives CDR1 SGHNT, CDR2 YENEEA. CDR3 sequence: CASSFSSYNEQFF. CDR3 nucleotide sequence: TGTGCCAGCAGCTTTAGCTCCTACAATGAGCAGTTCTTC.

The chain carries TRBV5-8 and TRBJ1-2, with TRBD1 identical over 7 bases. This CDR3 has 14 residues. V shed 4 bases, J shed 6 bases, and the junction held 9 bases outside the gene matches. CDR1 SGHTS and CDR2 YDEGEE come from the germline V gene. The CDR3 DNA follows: TGTGCCAGCAGCCCCCAGGGGGTGGAAGATGGCTACACCTTC. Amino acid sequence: CASSPQGVEDGYTF.

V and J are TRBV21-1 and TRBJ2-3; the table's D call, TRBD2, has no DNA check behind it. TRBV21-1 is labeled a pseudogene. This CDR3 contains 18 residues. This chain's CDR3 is CASSPGAGSGRATDTQYF. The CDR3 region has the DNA TGTGCCAGCAGCCCAGGGGCAGGTAGCGGGAGGGCCACAGATACGCAGTATTTT.

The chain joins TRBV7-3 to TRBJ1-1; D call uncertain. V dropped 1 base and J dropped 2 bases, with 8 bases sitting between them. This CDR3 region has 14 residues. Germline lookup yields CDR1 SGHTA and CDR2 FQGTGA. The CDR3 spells CASSLSRENTEAFF. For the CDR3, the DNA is TGTGCCAGCAGCTTAAGCCGGGAAAACACTGAAGCTTTCTTT. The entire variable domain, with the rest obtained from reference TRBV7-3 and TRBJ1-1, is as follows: GAGVSQTPSNKVTEKGKYVELRCDPISGHTALYWYRQSLGQGPEFLIYFQGTGAADDSGLPNDRFFAVRPEGSVSTLKIQRTERGDSAVYLCASSLSRENTEAFFGQGTRLTVV.

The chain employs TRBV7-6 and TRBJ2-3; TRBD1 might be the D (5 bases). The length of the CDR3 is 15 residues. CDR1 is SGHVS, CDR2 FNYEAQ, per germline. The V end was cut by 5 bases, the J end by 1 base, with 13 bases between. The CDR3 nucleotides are TGTGCCAGCAGCACACGACAGTCTCGCACAGATACGCAGTATTTT. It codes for CASSTRQSRTDTQYF. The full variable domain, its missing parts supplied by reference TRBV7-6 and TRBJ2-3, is GAGVSQSPRYKVTKRGQDVALRCDPISGHVSLYWYRQALGQGPEFLTYFNYEAQQDKSGLPNDRFSAERPEGSISTLTIQRTEQRDSAMYRCASSTRQSRTDTQYFGPGTRLTVL.